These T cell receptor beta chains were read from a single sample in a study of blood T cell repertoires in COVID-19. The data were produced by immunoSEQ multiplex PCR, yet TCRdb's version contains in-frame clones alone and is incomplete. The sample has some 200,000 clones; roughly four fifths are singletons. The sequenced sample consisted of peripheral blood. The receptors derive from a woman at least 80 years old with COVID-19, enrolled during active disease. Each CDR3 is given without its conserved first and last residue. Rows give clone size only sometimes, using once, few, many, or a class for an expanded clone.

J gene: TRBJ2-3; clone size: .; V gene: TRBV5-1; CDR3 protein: ASSLGTLAGGSPDTQY
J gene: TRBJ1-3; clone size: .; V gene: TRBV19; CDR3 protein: ASSALSGNTIY
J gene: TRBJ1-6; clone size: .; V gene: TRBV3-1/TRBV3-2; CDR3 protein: ASSHEGSSSPLH
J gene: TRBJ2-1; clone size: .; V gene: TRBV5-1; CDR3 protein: ASSLFIGWENEQF
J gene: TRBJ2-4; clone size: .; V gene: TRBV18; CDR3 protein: ASSRSELAKNIQY
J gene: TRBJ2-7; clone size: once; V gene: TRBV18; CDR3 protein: ASSPWSGSGHEQY
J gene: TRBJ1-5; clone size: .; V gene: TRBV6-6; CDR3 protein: ASRPGTANQPQH
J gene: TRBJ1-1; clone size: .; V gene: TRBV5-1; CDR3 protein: ASSLEQMNTEAF
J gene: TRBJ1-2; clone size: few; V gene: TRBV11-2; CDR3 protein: ASSLDWDTAFNYGYT
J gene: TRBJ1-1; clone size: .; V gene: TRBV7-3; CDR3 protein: ASSAGPPYTEAF
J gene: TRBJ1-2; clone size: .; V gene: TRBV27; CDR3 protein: ASKRRDSRYGYT
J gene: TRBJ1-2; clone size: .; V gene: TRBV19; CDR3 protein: ASTDPSGGNYGYT
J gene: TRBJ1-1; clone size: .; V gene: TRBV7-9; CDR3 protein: ASSQTVNTEAF
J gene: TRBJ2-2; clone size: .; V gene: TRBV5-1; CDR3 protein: ASSLGPPPGTGELF
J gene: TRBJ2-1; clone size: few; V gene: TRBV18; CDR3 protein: ASSPTRTLSYNEQF
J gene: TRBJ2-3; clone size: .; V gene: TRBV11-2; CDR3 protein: ASSGGSTDTQY
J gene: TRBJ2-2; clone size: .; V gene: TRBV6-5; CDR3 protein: ASTLLGTNTGELF
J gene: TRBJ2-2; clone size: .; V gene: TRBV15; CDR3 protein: ATSRAGTGYLAGELF
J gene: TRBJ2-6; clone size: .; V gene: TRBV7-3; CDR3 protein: ASSPATGLGANVLT
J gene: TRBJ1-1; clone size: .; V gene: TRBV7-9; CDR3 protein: ASSLEGQVEAF
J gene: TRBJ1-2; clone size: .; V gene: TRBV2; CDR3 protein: ASTLGIAYGYT
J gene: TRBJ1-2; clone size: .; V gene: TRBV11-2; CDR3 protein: ASSSLQGYYGYT
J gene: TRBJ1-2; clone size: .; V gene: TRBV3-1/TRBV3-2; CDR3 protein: ASSPTTGDSGYT
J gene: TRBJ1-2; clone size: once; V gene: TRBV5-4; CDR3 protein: ASSADRDGYT
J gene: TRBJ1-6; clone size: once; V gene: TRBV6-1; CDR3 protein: ASSELVTGGNSPLH
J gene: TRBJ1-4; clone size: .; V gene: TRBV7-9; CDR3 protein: ASSLRQKLF
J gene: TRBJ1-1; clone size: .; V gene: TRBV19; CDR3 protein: ASSEAGGGLAF
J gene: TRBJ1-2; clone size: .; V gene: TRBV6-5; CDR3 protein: ASSQGNYGYT
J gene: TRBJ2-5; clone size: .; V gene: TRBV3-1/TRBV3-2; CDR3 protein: ASSRRDRAAETQY
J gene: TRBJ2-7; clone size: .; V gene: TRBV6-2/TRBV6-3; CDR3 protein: ASSYSMGGQGLYEQY
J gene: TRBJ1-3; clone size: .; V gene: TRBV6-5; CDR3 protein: ASSQDWSSGNTIY
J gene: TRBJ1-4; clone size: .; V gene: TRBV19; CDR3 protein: ASSIRPVTNEKLF
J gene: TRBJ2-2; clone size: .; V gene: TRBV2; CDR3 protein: ASSGTAANTGELF
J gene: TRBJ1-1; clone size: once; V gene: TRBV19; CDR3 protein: ASRGDRLGTEAF
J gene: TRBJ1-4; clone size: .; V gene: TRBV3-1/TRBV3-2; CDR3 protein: ASSRLRSNEKLF
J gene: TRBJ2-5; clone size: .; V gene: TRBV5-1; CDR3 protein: ASSPQDETQY
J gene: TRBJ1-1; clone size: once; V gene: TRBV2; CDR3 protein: ASSALSRVNTEAF
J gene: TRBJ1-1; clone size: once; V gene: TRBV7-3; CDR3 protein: ASSLRGGGDEAF
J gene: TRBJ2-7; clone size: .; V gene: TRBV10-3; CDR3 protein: AIREADKGTGGQY